The entry that follows covers one T cell receptor (beta chain) sequence. The sample is drawn from a study of human thymus T cells. The CDR3 has 16 amino acids. Trimming removed 0 bases from V and 0 bases from J, with 12 bases in between. From germline, CDR1 is LGHNA and CDR2 YSLEER. Healthy Finnish infants having corrective surgery for congenital heart defects served as donors. The repertoire was sequenced with immunoSEQ multiplex PCR; TCRdb's copy has only in-frame clones and lacks some. Of roughly 54,000 clones listed, around 94% are singletons. The origin of this receptor is a boy under three years old with a congenital heart defect but otherwise immunologically healthy. The rearrangement links TRBV4-3 to TRBJ2-7; D not certain. Sequenced input: blood. CDR3 sequence reads: CASSQELRALSYEQYF. The CDR3 DNA is TGCGCCAGCAGCCAAGAATTAAGGGCTCTCTCCTACGAGCAGTACTTC.